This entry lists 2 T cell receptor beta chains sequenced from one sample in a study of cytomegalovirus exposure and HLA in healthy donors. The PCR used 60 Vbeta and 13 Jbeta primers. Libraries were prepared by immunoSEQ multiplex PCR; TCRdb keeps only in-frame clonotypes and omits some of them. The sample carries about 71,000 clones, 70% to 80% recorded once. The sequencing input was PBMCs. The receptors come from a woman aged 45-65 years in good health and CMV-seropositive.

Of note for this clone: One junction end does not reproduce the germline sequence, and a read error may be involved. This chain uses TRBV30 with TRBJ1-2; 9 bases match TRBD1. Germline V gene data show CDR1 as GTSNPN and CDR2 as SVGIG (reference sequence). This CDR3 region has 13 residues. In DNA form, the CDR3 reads TGTGCCTGGAGTGTACAGGGGGCCAGTGGCTCCACCTTC. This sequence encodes CAWSVQGASGSTF.

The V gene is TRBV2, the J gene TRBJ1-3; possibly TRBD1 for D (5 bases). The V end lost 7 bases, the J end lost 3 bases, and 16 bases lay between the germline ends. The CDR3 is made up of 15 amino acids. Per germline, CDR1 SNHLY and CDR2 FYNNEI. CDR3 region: CASTEAGNFGNTIYF. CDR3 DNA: TGTGCCAGCACAGAGGCAGGGAACTTTGGAAACACCATATATTTT.